The 11 T cell receptor beta chains below come from one sample, sequenced in a study of blood T cell repertoires in COVID-19. The data were produced by immunoSEQ multiplex PCR, yet TCRdb's version contains in-frame clones alone and is incomplete. Of fewer than 90,000 clones in the sample, 70% to 90% were seen once. Input material: peripheral blood. These receptors all stem from a man aged 65 to 79 with acute or convalescent COVID-19.

The rearrangement links TRBV19 to TRBJ1-4; D is unresolved. The V end was cut by 5 bases, the J end by 0 bases, with 10 bases between. The CDR3 contains 15 residues. Germline loops: CDR1 LNHDA, CDR2 SQIVND (reference sequence). The CDR3 DNA follows: TGTGCCAGTAGTGAGAACTTCGCAACTAATGAAAAACTGTTTTTT. Translated: CASSENFATNEKLFF.

The chain recombines TRBV29-1 with TRBJ2-7, with 8 bases lining up with TRBD1. Germline trimming cut 6 bases from V and 0 bases from J; bases unmatched to any gene: 7. CDR3 length: 14 residues. Germline V gene data show CDR1 as SQVTM and CDR2 as ANQGSEA. The CDR3 protein is CSVATGVSSYEQYF. CDR3 bases: TGCAGCGTCGCGACAGGGGTCTCCTCCTACGAGCAGTACTTC.

Here the CDR3 reads CASSLASGGAYNEQFF. The CDR3, as DNA: TGTGCCAGCAGCTTAGCGAGTGGGGGGGCATACAATGAGCAGTTCTTC. The genes are TRBV7-2 and TRBJ2-1; D is possibly TRBD2 (7 bases). The CDR3 contains 16 residues. V was pared by 0 bases and J by 4 bases, with 13 bases between. CDR1 SGHTA and CDR2 FQGNSA come from the germline V gene.

This rearrangement joins TRBV24-1 to TRBJ1-2; TRBD1 is a possible D gene (6 bases). CDR1 is KGHDR, CDR2 SFDVKD, per germline. The CDR3 totals 15 residues. Trimming pared 4 bases from V and 7 bases from J, leaving 18 bases between. This CDR3 is CATSDSRTVDGGYTF. The CDR3 DNA reads TGTGCCACCAGTGACTCAAGGACAGTCGATGGTGGCTACACCTTC.

This clone has only a few counts. J is TRBJ1-2 and V is TRBV6-5, with 7 bases lining up with TRBD1. The CDR3 is 13 amino acids. With V trimmed by 6 bases and J by 4 bases, 5 bases remained unmatched. CDR1 MNHEY and CDR2 SVGAGI come from the germline V gene. CDR3 loop: CASSTGVGYGYTF. In nucleotides, the CDR3 is TGTGCCAGCAGCACAGGGGTGGGCTATGGCTACACCTTC.

The V gene is TRBV5-4, the J gene TRBJ2-3, with 8 nucleotides matching TRBD2. The CDR3 has 16 residues. Germline-derived CDR1 and CDR2 are SGHNT and YYREEE (reference sequence). J was trimmed by 5 bases and V by 0 bases; bases with no gene match: 8. The chain's CDR3 is CASSLERGPREDTQYF. The CDR3, as DNA: TGTGCCAGCAGCTTGGAGCGGGGGCCCCGTGAAGATACGCAGTATTTT.

The J gene is TRBJ2-3, the V gene TRBV5-1; TRBD1 agrees at 11 bases. This CDR3 is 15 amino acids long. Unmatched junction bases numbered 2, after V lost 0 bases and J lost 5 bases. The germline CDR1 and CDR2 sequences are SGHRS and YFSETQ. The CDR3 spells CASSLEGQGVDTQYF. DNA of the CDR3: TGCGCCAGCAGCTTGGAGGGACAGGGGGTAGATACGCAGTATTTT. Supplemented by reference TRBV5-1 and TRBJ2-3, the full variable domain reads KAGVTQTPRYLIKTRGQQVTLSCSPISGHRSVSWYQQTPGQGLQFLFEYFSETQRNKGNFPGRFSGRQFSNSRSEMNVSTLELGDSALYLCASSLEGQGVDTQYFGPGTRLTVL.

CDR3 sequence reads: CASSPGGSYEQYF. The CDR3 bases are TGTGCCAGCAGTCCAGGGGGCTCCTACGAGCAGTACTTC. The V and J genes are TRBV6-2 or TRBV6-3 and TRBJ2-7; 7 bases match TRBD1. The CDR3 runs 13 residues. Germline trimming cut 5 bases from V and 0 bases from J; bases unmatched to any gene: 1. Germline lookup yields CDR1 MNHEY and CDR2 SVGEGT.

The rearrangement uses TRBV30 and TRBJ1-1; D gene ambiguous. In germline, CDR1 is GTSNPN, CDR2 SVGIG (reference sequence). V was clipped by 2 bases and J by 4 bases, with 5 bases between them. CDR3 size: 11 residues. The CDR3 protein is CAWSLATEAFF. The CDR3 nucleotides are TGTGCCTGGAGTCTAGCCACTGAAGCTTTCTTT.

This sequence joins TRBV24-1 and TRBJ2-6; 7 bases align to TRBD1. This CDR3 is built from 18 residues. J lost 0 bases, V lost 2 bases, and 6 bases had no gene match. Germline values: CDR1 KGHDR, CDR2 SFDVKD. CDR3 protein: CATSDSRGSYSGANVLTF. CDR3 DNA sequence: TGTGCCACCAGTGATTCCAGGGGGTCTTACTCTGGGGCCAACGTCCTGACTTTC.

This chain uses TRBV28 with TRBJ1-3; D might be TRBD1 (5 bases). Trimming removed 3 bases at V and 0 bases at J, with 9 bases between. The CDR3 is 15 residues long. The germline CDR1 and CDR2 sequences are MDHEN and SYDVKM. CDR3 amino acids: CASSFSGHSGNTIYF. In DNA form, the CDR3 reads TGTGCCAGCAGTTTTTCAGGGCACTCTGGAAACACCATATATTTT.